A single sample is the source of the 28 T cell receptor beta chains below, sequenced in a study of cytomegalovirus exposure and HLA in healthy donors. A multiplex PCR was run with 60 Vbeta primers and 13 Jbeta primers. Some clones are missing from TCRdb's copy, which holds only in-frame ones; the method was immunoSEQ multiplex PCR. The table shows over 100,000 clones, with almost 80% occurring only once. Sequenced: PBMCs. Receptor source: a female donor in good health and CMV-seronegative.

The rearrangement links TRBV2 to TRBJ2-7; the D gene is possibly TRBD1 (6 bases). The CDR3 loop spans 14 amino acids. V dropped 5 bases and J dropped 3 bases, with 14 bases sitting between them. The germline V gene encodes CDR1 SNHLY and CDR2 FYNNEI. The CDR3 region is CASSSQGMGYEQYF. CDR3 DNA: TGTGCCAGCAGTTCTCAGGGGATGGGCTACGAGCAGTACTTC.

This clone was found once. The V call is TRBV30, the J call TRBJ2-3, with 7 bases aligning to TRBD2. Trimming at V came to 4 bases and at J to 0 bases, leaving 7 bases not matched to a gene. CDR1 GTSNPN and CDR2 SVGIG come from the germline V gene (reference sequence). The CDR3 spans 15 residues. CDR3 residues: CAWMSGTTSTDTQYF. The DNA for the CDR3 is TGTGCCTGGATGTCCGGGACTACTAGCACAGATACGCAGTATTTT.

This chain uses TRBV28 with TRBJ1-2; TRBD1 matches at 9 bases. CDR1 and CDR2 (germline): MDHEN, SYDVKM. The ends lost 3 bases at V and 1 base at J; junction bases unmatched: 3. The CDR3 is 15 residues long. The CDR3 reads CASSLGQGRNYGYTF. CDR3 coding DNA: TGTGCCAGCAGTTTGGGACAGGGTCGTAACTATGGCTACACCTTC.

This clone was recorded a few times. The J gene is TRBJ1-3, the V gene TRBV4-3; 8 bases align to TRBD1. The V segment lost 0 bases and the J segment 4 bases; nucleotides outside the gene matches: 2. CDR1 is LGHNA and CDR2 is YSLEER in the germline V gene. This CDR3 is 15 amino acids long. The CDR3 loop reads CASSQDRGLGNTIYF. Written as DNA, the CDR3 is TGCGCCAGCAGCCAAGACAGGGGGCTAGGAAACACCATATATTTT.

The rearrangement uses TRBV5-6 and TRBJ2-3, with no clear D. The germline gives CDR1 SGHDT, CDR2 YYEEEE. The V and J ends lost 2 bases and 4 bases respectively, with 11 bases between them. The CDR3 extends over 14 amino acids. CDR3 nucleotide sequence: TGTGCCAGCAGCTTTACTAATTTCGCAGATACGCAGTATTTT. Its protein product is CASSFTNFADTQYF.

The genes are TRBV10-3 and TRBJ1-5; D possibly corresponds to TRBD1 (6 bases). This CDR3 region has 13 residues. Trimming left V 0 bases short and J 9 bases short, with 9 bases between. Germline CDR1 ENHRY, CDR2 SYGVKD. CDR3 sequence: CAISESIGGPQHF. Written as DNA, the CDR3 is TGTGCCATCAGTGAGTCGATAGGGGGGCCCCAGCATTTT.

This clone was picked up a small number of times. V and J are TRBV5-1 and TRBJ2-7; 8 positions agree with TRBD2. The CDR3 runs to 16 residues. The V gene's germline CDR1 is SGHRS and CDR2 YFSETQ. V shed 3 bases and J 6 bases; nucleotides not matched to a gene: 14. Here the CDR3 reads CASSSGLAAKGSEQYF. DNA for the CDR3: TGCGCCAGCAGCTCCGGACTAGCAGCAAAAGGGAGCGAGCAGTACTTC.

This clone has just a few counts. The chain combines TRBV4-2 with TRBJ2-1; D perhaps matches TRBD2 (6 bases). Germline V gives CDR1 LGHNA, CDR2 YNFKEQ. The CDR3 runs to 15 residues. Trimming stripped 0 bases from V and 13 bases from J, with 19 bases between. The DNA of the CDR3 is TGTGCCAGCAGCCAAGATCCCTTATCCGGGACTCCCCAGTTCTTC. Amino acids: CASSQDPLSGTPQFF.

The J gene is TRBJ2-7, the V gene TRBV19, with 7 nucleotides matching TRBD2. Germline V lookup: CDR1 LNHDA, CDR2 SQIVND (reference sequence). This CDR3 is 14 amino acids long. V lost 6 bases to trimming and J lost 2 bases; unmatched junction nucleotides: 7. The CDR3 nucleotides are TGTGCCAGTAGCCCCGGGGAGGGACCCTACGAGCAGTACTTC. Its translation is CASSPGEGPYEQYF.

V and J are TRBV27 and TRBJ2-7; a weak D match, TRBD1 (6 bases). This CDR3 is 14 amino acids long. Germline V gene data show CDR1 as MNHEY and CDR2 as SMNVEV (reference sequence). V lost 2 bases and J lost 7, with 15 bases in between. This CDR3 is CASSLIGTTQEQYF. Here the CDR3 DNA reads TGTGCCAGCAGTTTAATCGGGACAACACAGGAGCAGTACTTC.

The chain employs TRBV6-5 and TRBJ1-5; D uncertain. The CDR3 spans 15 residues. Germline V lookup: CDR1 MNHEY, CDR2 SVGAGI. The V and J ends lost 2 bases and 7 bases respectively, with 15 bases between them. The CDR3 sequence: CASSYRGTPGQPQHF. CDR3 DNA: TGTGCCAGCAGTTACCGTGGCACCCCTGGCCAGCCCCAGCATTTT.

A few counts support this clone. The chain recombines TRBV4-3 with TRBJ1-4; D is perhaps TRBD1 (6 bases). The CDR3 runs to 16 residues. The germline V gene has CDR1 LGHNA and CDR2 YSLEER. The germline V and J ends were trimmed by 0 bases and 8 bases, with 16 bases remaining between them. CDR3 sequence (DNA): TGCGCCAGCAGCCAAGAGTTTGGGGGGGCGGGGGAAAAACTGTTTTTT. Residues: CASSQEFGGAGEKLFF.

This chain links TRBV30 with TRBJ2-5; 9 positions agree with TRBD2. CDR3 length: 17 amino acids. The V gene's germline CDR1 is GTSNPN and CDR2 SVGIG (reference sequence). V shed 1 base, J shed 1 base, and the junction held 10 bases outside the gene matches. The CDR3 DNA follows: TGTGCCTGGAGTGGACCGGGACTAGCCGTCTTCCAAGAGACCCAGTACTTC. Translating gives CAWSGPGLAVFQETQYF.

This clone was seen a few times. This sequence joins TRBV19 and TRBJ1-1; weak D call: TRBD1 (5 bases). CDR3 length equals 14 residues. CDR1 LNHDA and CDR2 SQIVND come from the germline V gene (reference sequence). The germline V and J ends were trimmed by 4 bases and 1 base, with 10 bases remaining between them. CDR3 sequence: CASSRGTGNTEAFF. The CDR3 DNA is TGTGCCAGTAGTAGGGGCACAGGGAACACTGAAGCTTTCTTT.

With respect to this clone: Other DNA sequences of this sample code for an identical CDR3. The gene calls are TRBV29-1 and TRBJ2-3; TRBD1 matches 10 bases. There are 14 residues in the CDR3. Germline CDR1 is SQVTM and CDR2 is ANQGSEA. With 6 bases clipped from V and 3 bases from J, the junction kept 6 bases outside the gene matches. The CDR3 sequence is CSVARDRGTDTQYF. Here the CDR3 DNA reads TGCAGCGTCGCCCGGGACAGGGGAACAGATACGCAGTATTTT.

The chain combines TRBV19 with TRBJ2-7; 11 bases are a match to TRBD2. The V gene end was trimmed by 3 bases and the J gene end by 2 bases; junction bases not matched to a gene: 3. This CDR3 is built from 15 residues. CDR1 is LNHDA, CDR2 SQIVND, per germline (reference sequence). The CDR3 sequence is CASSISTSGTYEQYF. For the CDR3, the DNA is TGTGCCAGTAGTATTTCGACTAGCGGGACCTACGAGCAGTACTTC.

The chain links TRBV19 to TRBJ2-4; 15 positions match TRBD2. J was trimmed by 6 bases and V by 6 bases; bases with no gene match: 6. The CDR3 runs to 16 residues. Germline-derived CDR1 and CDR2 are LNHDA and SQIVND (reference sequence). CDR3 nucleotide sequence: TGTGCCAGTAGCAGGGGACTAGCGGGAGGTGGAAACATTCAGTACTTC. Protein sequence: CASSRGLAGGGNIQYF.

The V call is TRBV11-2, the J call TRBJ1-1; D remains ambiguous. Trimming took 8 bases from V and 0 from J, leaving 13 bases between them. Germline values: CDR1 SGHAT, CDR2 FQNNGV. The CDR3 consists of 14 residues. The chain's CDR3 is CASSHPAVNTEAFF. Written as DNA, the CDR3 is TGTGCCAGCTCCCACCCCGCGGTGAACACTGAAGCTTTCTTT.

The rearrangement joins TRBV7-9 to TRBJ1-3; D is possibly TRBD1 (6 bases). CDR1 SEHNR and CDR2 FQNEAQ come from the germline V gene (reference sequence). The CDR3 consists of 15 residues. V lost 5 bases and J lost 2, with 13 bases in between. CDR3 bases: TGTGCCAGCAGCCCTACAGGGCGCACTGGAAACACCATATATTTT. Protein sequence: CASSPTGRTGNTIYF.

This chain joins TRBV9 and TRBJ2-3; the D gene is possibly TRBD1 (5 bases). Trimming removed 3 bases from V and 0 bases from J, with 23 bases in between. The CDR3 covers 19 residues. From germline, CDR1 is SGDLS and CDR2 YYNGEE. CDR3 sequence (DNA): TGTGCCAGCAGCGCGGTCGGACACCTTTTTTTCCTTAGCACAGATACGCAGTATTTT. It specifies CASSAVGHLFFLSTDTQYF.

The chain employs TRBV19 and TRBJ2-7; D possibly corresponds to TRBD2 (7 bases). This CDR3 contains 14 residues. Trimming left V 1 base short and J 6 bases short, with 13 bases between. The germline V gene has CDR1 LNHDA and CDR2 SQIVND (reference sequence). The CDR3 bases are TGTGCCAGTAGTATAGTATGGGGGGGCGCCGAGCAGTACTTC. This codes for CASSIVWGGAEQYF.

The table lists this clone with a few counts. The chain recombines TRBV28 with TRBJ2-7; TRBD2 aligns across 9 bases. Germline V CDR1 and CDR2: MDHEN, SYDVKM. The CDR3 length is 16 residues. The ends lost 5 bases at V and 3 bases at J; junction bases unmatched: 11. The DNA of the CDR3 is TGTGCCAGCAGTACATCGGGACTAGCCCTGGACTACGAGCAGTACTTC. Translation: CASSTSGLALDYEQYF.

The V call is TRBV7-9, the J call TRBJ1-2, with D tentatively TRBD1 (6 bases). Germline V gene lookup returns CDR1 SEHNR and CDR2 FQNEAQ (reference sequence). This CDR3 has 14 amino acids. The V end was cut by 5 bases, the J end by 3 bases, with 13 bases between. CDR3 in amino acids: CASSLVGADYGYTF. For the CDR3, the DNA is TGTGCCAGCAGCCTGGTGGGGGCCGACTATGGCTACACCTTC.

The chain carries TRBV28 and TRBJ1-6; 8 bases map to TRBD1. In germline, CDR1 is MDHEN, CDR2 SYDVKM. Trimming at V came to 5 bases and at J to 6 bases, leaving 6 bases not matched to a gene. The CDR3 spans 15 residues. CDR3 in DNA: TGTGCCAGCAGTGCCTGGACAGGGCCTAATTCACCCCTCCACTTT. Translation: CASSAWTGPNSPLHF.

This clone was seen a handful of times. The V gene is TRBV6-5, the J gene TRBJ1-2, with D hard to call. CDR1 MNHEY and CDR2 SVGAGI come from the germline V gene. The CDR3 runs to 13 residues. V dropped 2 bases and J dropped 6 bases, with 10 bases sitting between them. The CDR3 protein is CASSYTVSDGYTF. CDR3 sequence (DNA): TGTGCCAGCAGTTACACAGTGTCAGATGGCTACACCTTC.

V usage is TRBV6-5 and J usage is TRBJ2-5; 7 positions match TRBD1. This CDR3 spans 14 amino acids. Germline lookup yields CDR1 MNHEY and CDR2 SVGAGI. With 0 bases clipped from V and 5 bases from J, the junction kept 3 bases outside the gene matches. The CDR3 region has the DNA TGTGCCAGCAGTTACTCGAGGGGGCATGAGACCCAGTACTTC. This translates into CASSYSRGHETQYF.

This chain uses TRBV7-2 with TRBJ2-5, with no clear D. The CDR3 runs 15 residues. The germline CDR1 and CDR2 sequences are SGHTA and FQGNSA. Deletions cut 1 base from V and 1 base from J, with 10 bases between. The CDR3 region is CASSLGDSLQETQYF. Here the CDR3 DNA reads TGTGCCAGCAGCTTAGGAGACTCTCTCCAAGAGACCCAGTACTTC.

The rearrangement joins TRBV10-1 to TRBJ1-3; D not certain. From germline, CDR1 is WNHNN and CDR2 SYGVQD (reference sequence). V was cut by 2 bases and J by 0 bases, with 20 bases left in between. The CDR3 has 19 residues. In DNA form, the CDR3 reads TGCGCCAGCAGTGAGGTGGCAGCGTTCTCTCTGCACTCTGGAAACACCATATATTTT. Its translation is CASSEVAAFSLHSGNTIYF.